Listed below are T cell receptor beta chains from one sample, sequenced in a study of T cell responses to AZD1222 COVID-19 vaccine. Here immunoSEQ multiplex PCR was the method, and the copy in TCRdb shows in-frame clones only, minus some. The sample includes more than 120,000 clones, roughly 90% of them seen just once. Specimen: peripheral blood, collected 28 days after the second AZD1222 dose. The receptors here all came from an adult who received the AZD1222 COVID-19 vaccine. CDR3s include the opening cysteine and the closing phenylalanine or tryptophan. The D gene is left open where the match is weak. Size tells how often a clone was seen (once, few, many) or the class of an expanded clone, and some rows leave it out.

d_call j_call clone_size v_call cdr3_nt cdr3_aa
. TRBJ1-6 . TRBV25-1 TGTGCCAGCACCCGGGCCCAAAAAAACTCACCCCTCCACTTT CASTRAQKNSPLHF
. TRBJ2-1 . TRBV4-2 TGTGCCAGCAGCGGCGGGGCGTACAATGAGCAGTTCTTC CASSGGAYNEQFF
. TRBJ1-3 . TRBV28 TGTGCCAGCAGTCCCGGGACGGCTGGAAACACCATATATTTT CASSPGTAGNTIYF
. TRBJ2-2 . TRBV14 TGTGCCAGCAGCCATAACTACGCCGCGAACACCGGGGAGCTGTTTTTT CASSHNYAANTGELFF
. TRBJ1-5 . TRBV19 TGTGCCAGTAGTATAGGGGACAATCAGCCCCAGCATTTT CASSIGDNQPQHF
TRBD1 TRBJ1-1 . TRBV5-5 TGTGCCAGCAGTCAGCGACAGACAGGGACTAACACTGAAGCTTTCTTT CASSQRQTGTNTEAFF
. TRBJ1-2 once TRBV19 TGTGCCAGTAGTATGGATATGGGCGTTGGCTACACCTTC CASSMDMGVGYTF
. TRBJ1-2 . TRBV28 TGTGCCAGCAGTTCCCTAGCTAACTATGGCTACACCTTC CASSSLANYGYTF
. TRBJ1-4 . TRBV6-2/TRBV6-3 TGTGCCAGCAGTAAACTGACAGGATTTAATGAAAAACTGTTTTTT CASSKLTGFNEKLFF
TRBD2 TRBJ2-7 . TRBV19 TGTGCCAGTAGTATAAATCCTAGCGGGAGATCCTACGAGCAGTACTTC CASSINPSGRSYEQYF
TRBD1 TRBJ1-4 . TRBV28 TGTGCCAGCAGTTTCCAGGGGGCTGGGGTTTTTGAAAAACTGTTTTTT CASSFQGAGVFEKLFF
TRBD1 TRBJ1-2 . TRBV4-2 TGTGCCAGCAGCCAAGCGGCGGGACAGGGGACGGGCTACACCTTC CASSQAAGQGTGYTF
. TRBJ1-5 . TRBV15 TGTGCCACCAGCAGTGACTGGGGACCGAATCAGCCCCAGCATTTT CATSSDWGPNQPQHF
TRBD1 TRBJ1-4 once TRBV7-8 TGTGCCAGCAGCTTGGACAGGCGTTATAATGAAAAACTGTTTTTT CASSLDRRYNEKLFF
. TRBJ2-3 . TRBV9 TGTGCCAGCAGCGTAGAGAGGAGGGGAAGCCCCACAGATACGCAGTATTTT CASSVERRGSPTDTQYF
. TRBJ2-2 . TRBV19 TGTGCCAGTAGAATGGTGGGGGCGAGAACCGGGGAGCTGTTTTTT CASRMVGARTGELFF
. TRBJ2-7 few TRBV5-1 TGCGCCAGCAGCTTGGGGCAGGTCTACGAGCAGTACTTC CASSLGQVYEQYF
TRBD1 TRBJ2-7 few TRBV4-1 TGCGCCAGCAGCCACGGGACAGGCCCCTACGAGCAGTACTTC CASSHGTGPYEQYF
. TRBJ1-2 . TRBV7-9 TGTGCCAGCAGCCCAGGACAGCCTACGAGGTGGGGTGGCTACACCTTC CASSPGQPTRWGGYTF
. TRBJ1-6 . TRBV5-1 TGCGCCAGCAGCTTGGAAGGGCGGGAACAGTCACCCCTCCACTTT CASSLEGREQSPLHF
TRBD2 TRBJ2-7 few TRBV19 TGTGCCAGTAGTATTGTCGCGGGAGTCGGCGAGCAGTACTTC CASSIVAGVGEQYF
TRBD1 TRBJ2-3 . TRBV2 TGTGCCAGCACCGGGGACAGGGGCTTCTCCACAGATACGCAGTATTTT CASTGDRGFSTDTQYF
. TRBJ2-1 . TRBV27 TGTGCCAGCAGTTTAAGACAGGAGAGCTCCTACAATGAGCAGTTCTTC CASSLRQESSYNEQFF
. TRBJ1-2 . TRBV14 TGTGCCAGCAGCCCCAGGATTTCAGGGGTTGGCGGCTACACCTTC CASSPRISGVGGYTF
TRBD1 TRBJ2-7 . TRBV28 TGTGCCAGCAAACCGGGACAGGGGCCTGGGGAGCAGTACTTC CASKPGQGPGEQYF
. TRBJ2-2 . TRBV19 TGTGCCAGTAGTATGAGTGGGCAGGTTAACACCGGGGAGCTGTTTTTT CASSMSGQVNTGELFF
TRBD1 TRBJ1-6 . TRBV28 TGTGCCAGCACCCGGACAGGGGGAAATAATTCACCCCTCCACTTT CASTRTGGNNSPLHF
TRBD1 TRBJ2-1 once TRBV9 TGTGCCAGCAGCCTTGGGACAGCGAGCTCCTACAATGAGCAGTTCTTC CASSLGTASSYNEQFF
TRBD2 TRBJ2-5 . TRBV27 TGTGCCAGCAGTAAACTAGCGGCGGGGGAGACCCAGTACTTC CASSKLAAGETQYF
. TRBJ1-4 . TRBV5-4 TGTGCCAGCAGCCCACGACCGGGAGGAACTAATGAAAAACTGTTTTTT CASSPRPGGTNEKLFF
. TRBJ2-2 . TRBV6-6 TGTGCCACCCAGGGTAGAGGCACCGGGGAGCTGTTTTTT CATQGRGTGELFF
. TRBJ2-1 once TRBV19 TGTGCCAGTAGTACGGGGGACAGACCCTACAATGAGCAGTTCTTC CASSTGDRPYNEQFF
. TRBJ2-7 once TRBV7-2 TGTGCCAGCAGCTTAGCGGGAGGAACCTACGAGCAGTACTTC CASSLAGGTYEQYF
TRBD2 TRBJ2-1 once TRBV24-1 TGTGCCACCAGTACGAGCGGGACTAGCTCCTACAATGAGCAGTTCTTC CATSTSGTSSYNEQFF
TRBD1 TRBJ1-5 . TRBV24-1 TGTGCCACCAGTGATCGGACAGGGGGCTTTCAGCCCCAGCATTTT CATSDRTGGFQPQHF
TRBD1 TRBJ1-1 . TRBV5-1 TGCGCCAGCAGCTTAACGGGACAGGGGATATTGGGAACTGAAGCTTTCTTT CASSLTGQGILGTEAFF
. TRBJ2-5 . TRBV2 TGTGCCAGCAGGCGGGACGGCGAGACCCAGTACTTC CASRRDGETQYF
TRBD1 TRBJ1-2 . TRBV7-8 TGTGCCAGCAGCAGCACAGGGGATTCAGGCTATGGCTACACCTTC CASSSTGDSGYGYTF
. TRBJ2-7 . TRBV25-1 TGTGCCAGTGGGGGTGGGGAGCAGTACTTC CASGGGEQYF
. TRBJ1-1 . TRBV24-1 TGTGCCACCAGTGATTCCCGGGGGGAGAACACTGAAGCTTTCTTT CATSDSRGENTEAFF
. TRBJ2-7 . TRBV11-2 TGTGCCAGCAGCTTAGACCACGAGCAGTACTTC CASSLDHEQYF
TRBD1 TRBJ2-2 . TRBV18 TGTGCCAGCTCACCATCCGACAGGGGGATCTCCGGGGAGCTGTTTTTT CASSPSDRGISGELFF